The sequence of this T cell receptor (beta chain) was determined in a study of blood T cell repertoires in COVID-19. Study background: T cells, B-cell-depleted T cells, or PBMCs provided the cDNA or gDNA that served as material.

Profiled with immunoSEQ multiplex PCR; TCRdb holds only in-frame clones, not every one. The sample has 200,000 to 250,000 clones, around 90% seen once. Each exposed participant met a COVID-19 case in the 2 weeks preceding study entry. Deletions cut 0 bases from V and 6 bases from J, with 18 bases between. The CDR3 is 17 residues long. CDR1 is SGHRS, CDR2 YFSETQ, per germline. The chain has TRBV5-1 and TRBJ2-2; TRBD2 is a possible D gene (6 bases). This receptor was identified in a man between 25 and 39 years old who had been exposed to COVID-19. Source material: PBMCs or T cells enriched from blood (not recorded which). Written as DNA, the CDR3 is TGCGCCAGCAGCTTGGGAATCCGGGACTCCTTAGCCGGGGAGCTGTTTTTT. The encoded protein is CASSLGIRDSLAGELFF.